This entry features one T cell receptor beta chain sequence. The sample belongs to a study of blood T cell repertoires in COVID-19. The wider study: Samples representing acute and convalescent COVID-19 were sourced from the United States, Italy and Spain. In each case, the material was cDNA or gDNA derived from T cells, B-cell-depleted T cells, or PBMCs.

The J segment lost 5 bases and the V segment lost 7 bases, leaving 14 bases of the junction unmatched. CDR1 WSHSY and CDR2 SAAADI come from the germline V gene. The CDR3 is 17 amino acids. The authors' processing: Scientists estimated how many nucleated cells there were by amplifying reference gene primers. Assay: immunoSEQ multiplex PCR; the TCRdb copy retains only in-frame clones and omits some. The V and J calls and clone size are taken from that table; D and trimming were inferred from the DNA. Of 37,000 or so clones in the sample, more than 70% are singletons; the top ten hold about 30%. The clonotype originates from a man aged 55 to 70 with acute or convalescent COVID-19. The material sequenced was peripheral blood. V is TRBV10-2 and J is TRBJ2-1; 10 bases map to TRBD2. CDR3 protein: CASTEVRLLAGHNEQFF. For the CDR3, the DNA is TGCGCCAGCACCGAGGTTAGGTTACTAGCGGGACACAATGAGCAGTTCTTC.